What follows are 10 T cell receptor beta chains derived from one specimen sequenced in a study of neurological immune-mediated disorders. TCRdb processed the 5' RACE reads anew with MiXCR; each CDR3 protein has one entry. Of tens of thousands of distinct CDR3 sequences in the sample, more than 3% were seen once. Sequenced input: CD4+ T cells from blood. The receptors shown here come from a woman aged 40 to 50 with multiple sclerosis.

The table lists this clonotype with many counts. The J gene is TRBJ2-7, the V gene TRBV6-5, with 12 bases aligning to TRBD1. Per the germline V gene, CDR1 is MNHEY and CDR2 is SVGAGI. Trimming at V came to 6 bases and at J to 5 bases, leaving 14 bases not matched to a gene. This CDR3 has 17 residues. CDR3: CASSLRPGQGARNEQYF. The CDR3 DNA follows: TGTGCCAGCAGCCTCCGTCCGGGACAGGGGGCTCGCAACGAGCAGTACTTC.

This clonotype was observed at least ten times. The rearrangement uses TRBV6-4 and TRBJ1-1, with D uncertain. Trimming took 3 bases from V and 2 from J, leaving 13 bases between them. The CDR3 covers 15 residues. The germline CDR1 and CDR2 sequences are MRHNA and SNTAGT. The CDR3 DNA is TGTGCCAGCAGTGAAACGGCCAGCAAAAACACTGAAGCTTTCTTT. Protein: CASSETASKNTEAFF.

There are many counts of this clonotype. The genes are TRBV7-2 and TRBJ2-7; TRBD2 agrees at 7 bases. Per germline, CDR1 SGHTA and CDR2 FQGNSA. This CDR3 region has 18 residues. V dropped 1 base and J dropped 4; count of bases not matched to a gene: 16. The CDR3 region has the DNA TGTGCCAGCAGCTTAGGAGGGGCCTTTGTTCTGCGGGGGTACGAGCAGTACTTC. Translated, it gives CASSLGGAFVLRGYEQYF.

The CDR3 DNA is TGTGCCAGCAGTCTAGAGCGGGGGGTCAACAATGAGCAGTTCTTC. Translating it yields CASSLERGVNNEQFF. The rearrangement joins TRBV12-3 or TRBV12-4 to TRBJ2-1, with 9 bases identical to TRBD2. CDR3 length equals 15 residues. Germline trimming cut 5 bases from V and 5 bases from J; bases unmatched to any gene: 7.

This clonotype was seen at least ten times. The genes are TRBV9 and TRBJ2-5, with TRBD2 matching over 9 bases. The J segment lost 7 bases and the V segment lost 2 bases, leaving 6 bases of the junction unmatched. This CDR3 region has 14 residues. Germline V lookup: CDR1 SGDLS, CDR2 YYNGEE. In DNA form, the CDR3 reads TGTGCCAGCAGCGTCTCAGGGACTAGCCCGACCCAGTACTTC. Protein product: CASSVSGTSPTQYF.

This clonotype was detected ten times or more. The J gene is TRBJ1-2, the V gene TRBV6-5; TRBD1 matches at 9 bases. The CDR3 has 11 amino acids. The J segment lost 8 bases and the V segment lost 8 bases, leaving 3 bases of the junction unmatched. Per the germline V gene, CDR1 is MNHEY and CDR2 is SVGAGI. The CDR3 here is CASRTGDGYTF. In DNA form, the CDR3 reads TGTGCCAGCCGGACAGGGGACGGCTACACCTTC.

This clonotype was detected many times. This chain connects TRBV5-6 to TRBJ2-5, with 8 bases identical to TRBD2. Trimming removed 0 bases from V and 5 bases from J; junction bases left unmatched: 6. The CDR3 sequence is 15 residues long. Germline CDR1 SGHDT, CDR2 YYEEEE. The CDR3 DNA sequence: TGTGCCAGCAGCTTGGTGGCGGGGGGTCGGGAGACCCAGTACTTC. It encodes CASSLVAGGRETQYF.

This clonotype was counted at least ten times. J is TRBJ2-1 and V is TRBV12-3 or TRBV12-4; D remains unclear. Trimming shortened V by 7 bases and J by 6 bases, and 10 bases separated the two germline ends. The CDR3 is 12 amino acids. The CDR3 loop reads CASTSAANEQFF. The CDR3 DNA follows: TGTGCCAGCACCTCCGCGGCCAATGAGCAGTTCTTC.

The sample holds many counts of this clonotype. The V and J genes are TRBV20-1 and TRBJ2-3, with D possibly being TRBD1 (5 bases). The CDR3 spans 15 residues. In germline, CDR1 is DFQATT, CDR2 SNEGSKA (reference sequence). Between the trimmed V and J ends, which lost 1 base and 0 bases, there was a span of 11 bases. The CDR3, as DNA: TGCAGTGCTAGAGTGGGTGGGGCTAGCACAGATACGCAGTATTTT. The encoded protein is CSARVGGASTDTQYF.

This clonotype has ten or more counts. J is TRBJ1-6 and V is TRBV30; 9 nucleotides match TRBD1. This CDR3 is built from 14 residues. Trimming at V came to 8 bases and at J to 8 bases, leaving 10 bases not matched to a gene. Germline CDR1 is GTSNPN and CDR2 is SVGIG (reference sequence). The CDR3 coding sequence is TGTGCCGCCATCCGGGACAGGGCCGATTCACCCCTCCACTTT. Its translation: CAAIRDRADSPLHF.